This T cell receptor (beta chain) stems from a study of cytomegalovirus exposure and HLA in healthy donors. Findings and limits, study-wide: Beyond CMV serostatus, there was no information to go on about immune exposure. The likely origin of a cluster of highly shared sequence variants was a sequencing artifact. Further analysis, carried out later, found HLA-associated TCR beta chains more clonally expanded than equally common other chains.

The sample holds one count of this clone. As yet, its antigen is unknown. The PCR was carried out with 60 Vbeta primers and 13 Jbeta primers. Here immunoSEQ multiplex PCR was the method, and the copy in TCRdb shows in-frame clones only, minus some. This table holds 150,000 to 200,000 clones, around 80% found once. Sequenced: PBMCs. The source is a woman under 40 in good health and CMV-seropositive.

CDR3 DNA: TGTGCCAGCAGCTCTCAGGGACAGGGCATCCCCCAGCATTTT. Translated: CASSSQGQGIPQHF. The chain combines TRBV7-9 with TRBJ1-5; TRBD1 agrees at 9 bases. The V gene end was trimmed by 4 bases and the J gene end by 10 bases; junction bases not matched to a gene: 8. CDR3 size: 14 residues. Germline V gene data show CDR1 as SEHNR and CDR2 as FQNEAQ (reference sequence).